This is a list of T cell receptor beta chains from one sample in a study of blood T cell repertoires in COVID-19. TCRdb's copy holds only in-frame clones and misses some; the assay was immunoSEQ multiplex PCR. Of some 85,000 clones detected, more than 65% appear once; the ten largest clones hold 20%. Sequenced: peripheral blood. Receptors were obtained from a woman at least 80 years old with active or convalescent COVID-19. Each CDR3 is given with its conserved first and last residue. Fields, in order: CDR3 DNA, CDR3 protein, V gene, J gene, clone size, D gene. A D gene is named only where the DNA matches it firmly. A clone size is listed for some rows: how often the clone was seen (once, few, many), or a class if it is expanded.

CDR3 DNA: TGTGCCAGCAGTGAGAACAGCCCTAATGAAAAACTGTTTTTT; CDR3 protein: CASSENSPNEKLFF; V gene: TRBV2; J gene: TRBJ1-4; clone size: .; D gene: .
CDR3 DNA: TGCGCCAGCAGCCAACGTTTAGCGGGGGGGACCCAAGAGACCCAGTACTTC; CDR3 protein: CASSQRLAGGTQETQYF; V gene: TRBV4-3; J gene: TRBJ2-5; clone size: .; D gene: TRBD2
CDR3 DNA: TGTGCCAGCAGGATGGGACACTATCTCCGAAAACTGTTTTTT; CDR3 protein: CASRMGHYLRKLFF; V gene: TRBV6-5; J gene: TRBJ1-4; clone size: .; D gene: .
CDR3 DNA: TGTGCCAGCAGCCTGCTTCTGGGAGACACTGAAGCTTTCTTT; CDR3 protein: CASSLLLGDTEAFF; V gene: TRBV7-2; J gene: TRBJ1-1; clone size: .; D gene: .
CDR3 DNA: TGTGCCAGCAGCTTAGCAGGGTACAATCAGCCCCAGCATTTT; CDR3 protein: CASSLAGYNQPQHF; V gene: TRBV11-2; J gene: TRBJ1-5; clone size: .; D gene: .
CDR3 DNA: TGTGCCAGCAGTTTAAGGGCCAGGGGGCTTGAGCAGTTCTTC; CDR3 protein: CASSLRARGLEQFF; V gene: TRBV27; J gene: TRBJ2-1; clone size: .; D gene: TRBD1
CDR3 DNA: TGTGCCAGTACAAGACAGGGGAATCAGCCCCAGCATTTT; CDR3 protein: CASTRQGNQPQHF; V gene: TRBV19; J gene: TRBJ1-5; clone size: .; D gene: TRBD1
CDR3 DNA: TGTGCCAGCAGCTTAGCGATGGGGGGGAACACTGAAGCTTTCTTT; CDR3 protein: CASSLAMGGNTEAFF; V gene: TRBV7-2; J gene: TRBJ1-1; clone size: .; D gene: .
CDR3 DNA: TGTGCCAGCAGGGCGCTAGCTTCCTACAATGAGCAGTTCTTC; CDR3 protein: CASRALASYNEQFF; V gene: TRBV2; J gene: TRBJ2-1; clone size: .; D gene: .
CDR3 DNA: TGTGCCAGCAGGAAGGGACAGAGGGAACTTGGCTACACCTTC; CDR3 protein: CASRKGQRELGYTF; V gene: TRBV2; J gene: TRBJ1-2; clone size: few; D gene: TRBD1
CDR3 DNA: TGTGCCTGGAAACGGGTAGGGGATAGCAATCAGCCCCAGCATTTT; CDR3 protein: CAWKRVGDSNQPQHF; V gene: TRBV30; J gene: TRBJ1-5; clone size: .; D gene: .
CDR3 DNA: TGTGCCAGCAGTTTTTCGGGGATTGGGGAAAAACTGTTTTTT; CDR3 protein: CASSFSGIGEKLFF; V gene: TRBV27; J gene: TRBJ1-4; clone size: .; D gene: .
CDR3 DNA: TGTGCCAGCAGCGTAGCTCCGGAGGTCACTGAAGCTTTCTTT; CDR3 protein: CASSVAPEVTEAFF; V gene: TRBV9; J gene: TRBJ1-1; clone size: .; D gene: .
CDR3 DNA: TGTGCCAGCAGCGTTCAGTTGACCGGGGAGCTGTTTTTT; CDR3 protein: CASSVQLTGELFF; V gene: TRBV9; J gene: TRBJ2-2; clone size: .; D gene: .
CDR3 DNA: TGTGCCAGCAGCGTGCAGGGGGTCGCTGAAGCTTTCTTT; CDR3 protein: CASSVQGVAEAFF; V gene: TRBV5-8; J gene: TRBJ1-1; clone size: .; D gene: TRBD1
CDR3 DNA: TGTGCCAGCAGTCCTCCAGGGTCGGAAAGCAATCAGCCCCAGCATTTT; CDR3 protein: CASSPPGSESNQPQHF; V gene: TRBV28; J gene: TRBJ1-5; clone size: .; D gene: .
CDR3 DNA: TGTGCCATCAGAAGGAACGGGGGGATCAACACTGAAGCTTTCTTT; CDR3 protein: CAIRRNGGINTEAFF; V gene: TRBV10-3; J gene: TRBJ1-1; clone size: .; D gene: .
CDR3 DNA: TGTGCCAGCTCAAGGGGGGGGCCCTACAATGAGCAGTTCTTC; CDR3 protein: CASSRGGPYNEQFF; V gene: TRBV9; J gene: TRBJ2-1; clone size: once; D gene: .
CDR3 DNA: TGTGCCAGCGGAGCATACGGGACAGGGGGCTCGTCCCTCCACTTT; CDR3 protein: CASGAYGTGGSSLHF; V gene: TRBV7-2; J gene: TRBJ1-6; clone size: .; D gene: TRBD1
CDR3 DNA: TGTGCCAGCAGTTACAGCCCGCCCGATGAGCAGTTCTTC; CDR3 protein: CASSYSPPDEQFF; V gene: TRBV6-5; J gene: TRBJ2-1; clone size: .; D gene: .
CDR3 DNA: TGTGCCAGCAGTTTATCCGGACAGCCCCACTATGGCTACACCTTC; CDR3 protein: CASSLSGQPHYGYTF; V gene: TRBV27; J gene: TRBJ1-2; clone size: few; D gene: .
CDR3 DNA: TGTGCCAGCAGCTTAGGGGGCCGTGGAGGTTCACCCCTCCACTTT; CDR3 protein: CASSLGGRGGSPLHF; V gene: TRBV13; J gene: TRBJ1-6; clone size: few; D gene: .
CDR3 DNA: TGCGCCAGCAGCCAGGACACGAGCTCCTATAATTCACCCCTCCACTTT; CDR3 protein: CASSQDTSSYNSPLHF; V gene: TRBV4-3; J gene: TRBJ1-6; clone size: few; D gene: .